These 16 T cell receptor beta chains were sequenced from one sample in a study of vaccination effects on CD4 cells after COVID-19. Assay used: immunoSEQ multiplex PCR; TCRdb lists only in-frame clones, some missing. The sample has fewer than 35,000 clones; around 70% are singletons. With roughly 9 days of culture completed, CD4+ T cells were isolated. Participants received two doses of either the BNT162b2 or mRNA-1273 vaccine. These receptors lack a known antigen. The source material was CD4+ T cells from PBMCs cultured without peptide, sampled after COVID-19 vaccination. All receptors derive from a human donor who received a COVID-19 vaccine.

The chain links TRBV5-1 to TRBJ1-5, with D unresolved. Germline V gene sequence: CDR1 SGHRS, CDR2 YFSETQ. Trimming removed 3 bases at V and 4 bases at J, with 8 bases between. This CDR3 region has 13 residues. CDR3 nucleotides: TGCGCCAGCAGCTCTTCTTTTAATCAGCCCCAGCATTTT. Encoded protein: CASSSSFNQPQHF.

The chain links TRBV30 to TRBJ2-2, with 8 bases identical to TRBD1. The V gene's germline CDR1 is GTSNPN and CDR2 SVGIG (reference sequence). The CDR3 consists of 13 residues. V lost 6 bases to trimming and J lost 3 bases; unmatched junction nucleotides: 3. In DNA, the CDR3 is TGTGCCTGCCGACAGGGGTACACCGGGGAGCTGTTTTTT. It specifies CACRQGYTGELFF.

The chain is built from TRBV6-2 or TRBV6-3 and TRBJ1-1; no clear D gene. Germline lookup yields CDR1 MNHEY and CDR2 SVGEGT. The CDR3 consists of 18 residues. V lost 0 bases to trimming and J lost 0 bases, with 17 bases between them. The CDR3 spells CASSYSFFGVLMNTEAFF. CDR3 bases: TGTGCCAGCAGTTACTCTTTTTTCGGGGTGTTAATGAACACTGAAGCTTTCTTT.

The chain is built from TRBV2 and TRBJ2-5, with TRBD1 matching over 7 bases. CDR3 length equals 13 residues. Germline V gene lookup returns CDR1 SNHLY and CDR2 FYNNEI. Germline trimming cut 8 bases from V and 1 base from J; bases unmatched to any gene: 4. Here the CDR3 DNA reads TGTGCCAGCTCCAGGGACAGCCAAGAGACCCAGTACTTC. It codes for CASSRDSQETQYF.

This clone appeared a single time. Here the CDR3 DNA reads TGCGCCAGCAGCTTCGGAGGAGGCGAGCAGTACTTC. This sequence encodes CASSFGGGEQYF. The V call is TRBV5-1, the J call TRBJ2-7; the D gene is possibly TRBD2 (5 bases). Trimming left V 2 bases short and J 6 bases short, with 9 bases between. Germline-derived CDR1 and CDR2 are SGHRS and YFSETQ. This CDR3 comprises 12 residues. Complete variable domain (other parts from reference TRBV5-1 and TRBJ2-7): KAGVTQTPRYLIKTRGQQVTLSCSPISGHRSVSWYQQTPGQGLQFLFEYFSETQRNKGNFPGRFSGRQFSNSRSEMNVSTLELGDSALYLCASSFGGGEQYFGPGTRLTVT.

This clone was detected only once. CDR3 DNA sequence: TGCAGCGTTGTTCGGGAATCGGGGGGCACTGAAGCTTTCTTT. It codes for CSVVRESGGTEAFF. The V gene is TRBV29-1, the J gene TRBJ1-1, with TRBD1 as a possible D gene (5 bases). The germline V and J ends were trimmed by 4 bases and 4 bases, with 16 bases remaining between them. Germline V CDR1 and CDR2: SQVTM, ANQGSEA. This CDR3 region has 14 residues. The full variable domain, with the rest looked up from reference TRBV29-1 and TRBJ1-1, is SAVISQKPSRDICQRGTSLTIQCQVDSQVTMMFWYRQQPGQSLTLIATANQGSEATYESGFVIDKFPISRPNLTFSTLTVSNMSPEDSSIYLCSVVRESGGTEAFFGQGTRLTVV.

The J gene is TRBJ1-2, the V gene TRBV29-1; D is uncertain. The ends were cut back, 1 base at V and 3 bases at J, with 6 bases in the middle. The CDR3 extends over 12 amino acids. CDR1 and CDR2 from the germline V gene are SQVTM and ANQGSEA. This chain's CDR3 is CSVEGQDYGYTF. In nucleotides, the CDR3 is TGCAGCGTTGAAGGTCAGGACTATGGCTACACCTTC.

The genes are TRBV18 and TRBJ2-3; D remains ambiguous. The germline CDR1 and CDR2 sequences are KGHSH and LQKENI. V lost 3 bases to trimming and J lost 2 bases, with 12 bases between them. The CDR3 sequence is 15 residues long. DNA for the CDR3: TGTGCCAGCTCACCCCTCTCTCAGGCCACAGATACGCAGTATTTT. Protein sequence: CASSPLSQATDTQYF.

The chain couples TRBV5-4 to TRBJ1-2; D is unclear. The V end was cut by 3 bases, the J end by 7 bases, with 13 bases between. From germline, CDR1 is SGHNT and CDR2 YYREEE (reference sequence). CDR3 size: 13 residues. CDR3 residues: CASSYGSRGGYTF. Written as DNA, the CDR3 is TGTGCCAGCAGCTATGGGTCACGGGGTGGCTACACCTTC.

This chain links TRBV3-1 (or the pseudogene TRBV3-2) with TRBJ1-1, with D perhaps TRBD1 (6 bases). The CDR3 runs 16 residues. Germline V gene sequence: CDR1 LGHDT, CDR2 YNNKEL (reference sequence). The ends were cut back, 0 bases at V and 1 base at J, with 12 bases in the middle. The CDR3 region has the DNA TGTGCCAGCAGCCAAGAGCCTGGAGGGGGGAACACTGAAGCTTTCTTT. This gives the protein CASSQEPGGGNTEAFF.

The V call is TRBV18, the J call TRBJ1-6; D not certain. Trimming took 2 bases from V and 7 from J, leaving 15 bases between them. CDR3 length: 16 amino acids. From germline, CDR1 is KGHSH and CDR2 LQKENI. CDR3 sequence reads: CASSPSERPGNSPLHF. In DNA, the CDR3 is TGTGCCAGCTCACCATCGGAGAGACCGGGAAATTCACCCCTCCACTTT.

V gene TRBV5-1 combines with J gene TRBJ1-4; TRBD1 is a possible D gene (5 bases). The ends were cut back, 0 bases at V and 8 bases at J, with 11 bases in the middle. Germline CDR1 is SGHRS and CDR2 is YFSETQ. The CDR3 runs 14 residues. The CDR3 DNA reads TGCGCCAGCAGCTTGGGGAGGGGCGGCGAAAAACTGTTTTTT. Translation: CASSLGRGGEKLFF.

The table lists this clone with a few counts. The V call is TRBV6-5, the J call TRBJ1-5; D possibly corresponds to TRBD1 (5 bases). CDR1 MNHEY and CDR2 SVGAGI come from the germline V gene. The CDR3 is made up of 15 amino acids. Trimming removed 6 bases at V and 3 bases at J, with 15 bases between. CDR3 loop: CASRPEGRNNQPQHF. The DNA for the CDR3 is TGTGCCAGCAGGCCAGAGGGACGGAACAATCAGCCCCAGCATTTT.

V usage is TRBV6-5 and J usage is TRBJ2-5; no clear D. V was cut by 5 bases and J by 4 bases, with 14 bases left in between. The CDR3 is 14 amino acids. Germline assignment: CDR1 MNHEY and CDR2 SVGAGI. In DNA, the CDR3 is TGTGCCAGCAGTCTTTCGTCAGGTAGAGAGACCCAGTACTTC. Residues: CASSLSSGRETQYF.

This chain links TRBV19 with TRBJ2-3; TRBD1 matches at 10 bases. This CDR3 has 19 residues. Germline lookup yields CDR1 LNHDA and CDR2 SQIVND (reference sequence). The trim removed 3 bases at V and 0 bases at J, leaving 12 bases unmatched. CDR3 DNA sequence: TGTGCCAGTAGTATGCGGAACCCCGGGACAGGGGCTAGCACAGATACGCAGTATTTT. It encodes CASSMRNPGTGASTDTQYF.

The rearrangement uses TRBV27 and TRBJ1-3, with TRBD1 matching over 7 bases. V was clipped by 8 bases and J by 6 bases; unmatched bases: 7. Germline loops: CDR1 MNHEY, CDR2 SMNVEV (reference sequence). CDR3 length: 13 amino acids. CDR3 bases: TGTGCCAGCCGGGGACAGACCGAAAACACCATATATTTT. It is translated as CASRGQTENTIYF.